The 10 T cell receptor beta chains below were found in one sample sequenced in a study of response to subunit inactivated influenza vaccine. TCRdb independently ran MiXCR on the RT-PCR reads; one entry per CDR3 protein. The sample lists some 480,000 distinct CDR3 sequences, over 9.5% occurring once. The sequenced sample was PBMCs from blood, obtained roughly 46 days after vaccination. These receptors all stem from a man between 45 and 60 years old who received an inactivated influenza vaccine.

This clonotype was observed many times. This chain connects TRBV12-3 or TRBV12-4 to TRBJ2-3, with TRBD2 matching over 11 bases. The CDR3 loop spans 16 amino acids. V lost 6 bases and J lost 2; bases outside the gene matches: 7. DNA for the CDR3: TGTGCCAGCAGCAACATAGCGGGGGGGCCCACAGATACGCAGTATTTT. Its protein is CASSNIAGGPTDTQYF.

The sample holds a few counts of this clonotype. V is TRBV2 and J is TRBJ2-1; 7 bases line up with TRBD1. Trimming at V came to 6 bases and at J to 1 base, leaving 6 bases not matched to a gene. The germline gives CDR1 SNHLY, CDR2 FYNNEI. The CDR3 spans 15 residues. CDR3 sequence reads: CASRGDSRSYNEQFF. DNA for the CDR3: TGTGCCAGCAGAGGGGACAGTAGGTCCTACAATGAGCAGTTCTTC.

This clonotype was found a few times. The rearrangement uses TRBV28 and TRBJ1-2; D unresolved. The germline V gene has CDR1 MDHEN and CDR2 SYDVKM. The CDR3 consists of 17 residues. Trimming took off 3 bases at V and 0 bases at J, with 17 bases between the two ends. CDR3 amino acids: CASSFRPGLYSNYGYTF. The CDR3 region has the DNA TGTGCCAGCAGTTTCAGACCTGGGCTTTATTCTAACTATGGCTACACCTTC.

This clonotype has at least ten counts. The chain is built from TRBV25-1 and TRBJ1-1; possible D gene TRBD1, 5 bases. The CDR3 loop spans 15 amino acids. Per the germline V gene, CDR1 is MGHDK and CDR2 is SYGVNS. Trimming took off 5 bases at V and 4 bases at J, with 17 bases between the two ends. Written as DNA, the CDR3 is TGTGCCAGCAGTAAACAGGTAGGGGTTGGCACTGAAGCTTTCTTT. Translating gives CASSKQVGVGTEAFF.

Many counts were recorded for this clonotype. The chain joins TRBV20-1 to TRBJ2-1; TRBD2 matches 13 bases. V was clipped by 5 bases and J by 12 bases; unmatched bases: 7. Germline V gene sequence: CDR1 DFQATT, CDR2 SNEGSKA (reference sequence). CDR3 length: 13 residues. The CDR3 nucleotides read TGCAGTGCTTCCGGGACTAGCGGGATAGGGCAGTTCTTC. Its translation is CSASGTSGIGQFF.

In this sample, this clonotype turned up many times. V is TRBV9 and J is TRBJ2-1; 10 bases agree with TRBD2. Losses at the gene ends were 3 bases for V and 2 bases for J; bases not matched to a gene: 2. The CDR3 loop spans 15 amino acids. Germline values: CDR1 SGDLS, CDR2 YYNGEE. The DNA for the CDR3 is TGTGCCAGCAGCGGAAGCGGGGGGGCCTACAATGAGCAGTTCTTC. Translated, it gives CASSGSGGAYNEQFF.

The J gene is TRBJ1-1, the V gene TRBV6-1; 7 bases map to TRBD1. Germline-derived CDR1 and CDR2 are MNHNS and SASEGT. The V and J ends lost 6 bases and 2 bases, in that order; junction bases with no gene match: 12. The CDR3 length is 16 residues. CDR3 in amino acids: CASRTRQGRKNTEAFF. The CDR3 region has the DNA TGTGCCAGCAGAACCCGACAGGGACGGAAAAACACTGAAGCTTTCTTT.

The chain couples TRBV12-3 or TRBV12-4 to TRBJ2-3; 7 positions match TRBD1. V was pared by 6 bases and J by 5 bases, with 8 bases of the junction left unmatched. The CDR3 runs 14 residues. CDR3 DNA sequence: TGTGCCAGCAGATTGGGGGCAGGGGGAGATACGCAGTATTTT. This sequence encodes CASRLGAGGDTQYF.

This clonotype was observed a handful of times. CDR3 residues: CASSSEVPRLGESYNEQFF. CDR3 sequence (DNA): TGTGCCAGCAGTTCAGAGGTCCCGAGGCTTGGGGAATCCTACAATGAGCAGTTCTTC. The chain has TRBV11-1 and TRBJ2-1; D ambiguous. This CDR3 contains 19 residues. CDR1 and CDR2 from the germline V gene are SGHAT and FQDESV (reference sequence). Trimming cost V 6 bases and J 1 base, with 25 bases left between them.

About this clonotype itself: A much larger clone lies a single base off, so this may be a read error. The chain links TRBV20-1 to TRBJ2-1; D is possibly TRBD1 (6 bases). There are 11 residues in the CDR3. CDR1 and CDR2 from the germline V gene are DFQATT and SNEGSKA (reference sequence). V lost 7 bases and J lost 7, with 11 bases in between. The CDR3 is CSVHRDNEQFF. CDR3 nucleotide sequence: TGCAGTGTGCACAGGGATAATGAGCAGTTCTTC.